This T cell receptor beta chain was recovered during a study of shared clonotypes between healthy human individuals. Clones were read by immunoSEQ multiplex PCR, and TCRdb kept only the in-frame ones, dropping some. Of about 600,000 clones in the sample, about 97% were seen once. Per germline, CDR1 KGHSH and CDR2 LQKENI. With V trimmed by 3 bases and J by 3 bases, 7 bases remained unmatched. This CDR3 has 16 amino acids. This receptor was obtained from a woman aged 30 to 39 in good health. V and J are TRBV18 and TRBJ2-7, with TRBD2 identical over 11 bases. What was sequenced was naive CD4+ T cells sorted from blood. Subset given: CD45RA+ positively selected. CDR3 residues: CASSPPGTSGSYEQYF. CDR3 in DNA: TGTGCCAGCTCACCCCCGGGTACTAGCGGGAGCTACGAGCAGTACTTC.